This T cell receptor (beta chain) was captured by sequencing in a study of cytomegalovirus exposure and HLA in healthy donors. This clone was seen only once. CDR1 is MNHNS and CDR2 is SASEGT in the germline V gene. The junction had 6 bases not matched to a gene; V was cut back by 5 bases and J by 2 bases. This CDR3 comprises 15 residues. The study ran its PCR with 60 Vbeta and 13 Jbeta primers. Libraries were prepared by immunoSEQ multiplex PCR; TCRdb keeps only in-frame clonotypes and omits some of them. The repertoire holds 130,000 or so clones, with less than 85% as singletons. This TCR was sampled from a man aged 35 to 55 in good health and CMV-seronegative. The sequencing input was PBMCs. The chain joins TRBV6-1 to TRBJ1-5, with 7 bases identical to TRBD1. The CDR3 is CASSPGGFGNQPQHF. As DNA, the CDR3 is TGTGCCAGCAGTCCAGGGGGGTTTGGCAATCAGCCCCAGCATTTT.